The T cell receptor beta chain under discussion was sequenced for a study of shared clonotypes between healthy human individuals. The CDR3 has 16 amino acids. Trimming pared 4 bases from V and 4 bases from J, leaving 19 bases between. The germline V gene encodes CDR1 SEHNR and CDR2 FQNEAQ (reference sequence). This clone was observed a single time. Its antigen is unidentified. Study conclusions and caveats: Donor scarcity curtailed the genetic and exposure-history diversity represented herein.

Healthy HIV-negative adults without recent acute infections or vaccinations served as donors. This table comes from immunoSEQ multiplex PCR, and its TCRdb copy is limited to in-frame clones, with some not included. The sample has 2,500,000 or so clones; roughly 90% are singletons. Sequenced input: naive CD4+ T cells from PBMCs. The subset is: CD45RA+ positively selected. The TCR originated in a man in his late teens or twenties in good health. Some clones in this sample may be carry-over from other donors' samples. The gene calls are TRBV7-9 and TRBJ1-1; D call uncertain. The CDR3 spells CASSSRALRESTEAFF. The CDR3 nucleotides are TGTGCCAGCAGCTCTCGGGCCCTCCGGGAGTCCACTGAAGCTTTCTTT.